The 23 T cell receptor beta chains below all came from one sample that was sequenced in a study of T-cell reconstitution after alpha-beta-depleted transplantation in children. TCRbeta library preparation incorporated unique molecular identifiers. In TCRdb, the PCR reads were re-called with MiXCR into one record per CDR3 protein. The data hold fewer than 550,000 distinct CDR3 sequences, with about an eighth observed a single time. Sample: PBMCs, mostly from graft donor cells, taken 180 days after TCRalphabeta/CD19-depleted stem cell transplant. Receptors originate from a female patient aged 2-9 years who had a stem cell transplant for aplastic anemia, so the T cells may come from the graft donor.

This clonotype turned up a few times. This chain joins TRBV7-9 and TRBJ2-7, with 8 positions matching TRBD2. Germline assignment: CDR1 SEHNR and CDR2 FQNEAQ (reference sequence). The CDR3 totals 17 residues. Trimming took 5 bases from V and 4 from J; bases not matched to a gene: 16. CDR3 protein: CASSPRGSGIRWYEQYF. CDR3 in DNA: TGTGCCAGCAGCCCGCGCGGTAGCGGGATAAGATGGTACGAGCAGTACTTC.

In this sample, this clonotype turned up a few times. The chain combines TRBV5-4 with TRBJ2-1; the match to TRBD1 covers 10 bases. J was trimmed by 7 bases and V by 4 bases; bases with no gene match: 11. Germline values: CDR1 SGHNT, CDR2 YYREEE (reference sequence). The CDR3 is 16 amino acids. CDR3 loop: CASSPGGTGAWNEQFF. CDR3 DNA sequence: TGTGCCAGCAGCCCAGGGGGGACAGGGGCCTGGAATGAGCAGTTCTTC.

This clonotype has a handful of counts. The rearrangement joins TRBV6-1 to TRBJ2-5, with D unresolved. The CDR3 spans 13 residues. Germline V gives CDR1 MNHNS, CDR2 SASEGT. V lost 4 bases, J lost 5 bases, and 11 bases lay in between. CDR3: CASSALFPETQYF. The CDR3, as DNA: TGTGCCAGCAGTGCCTTGTTTCCCGAGACCCAGTACTTC.

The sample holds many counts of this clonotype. The CDR3 DNA reads as TGCAGTGCTAGGGTGATTTTCTCCTACGAGCAGTACTTC. The encoded protein is CSARVIFSYEQYF. V is TRBV20-1 and J is TRBJ2-7, with D uncertain. The CDR3 contains 13 residues. V was trimmed by 3 bases and J by 0 bases, leaving 9 bases between them. Per the germline V gene, CDR1 is DFQATT and CDR2 is SNEGSKA (reference sequence).

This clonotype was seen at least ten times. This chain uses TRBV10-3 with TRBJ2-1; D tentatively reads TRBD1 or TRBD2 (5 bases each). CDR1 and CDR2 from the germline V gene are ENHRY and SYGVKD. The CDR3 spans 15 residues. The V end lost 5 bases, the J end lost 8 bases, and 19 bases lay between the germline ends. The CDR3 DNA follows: TGTGCCATCAGTCCAACGGGGCTAGCTTCCGATGAGCAGTTCTTC. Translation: CAISPTGLASDEQFF.

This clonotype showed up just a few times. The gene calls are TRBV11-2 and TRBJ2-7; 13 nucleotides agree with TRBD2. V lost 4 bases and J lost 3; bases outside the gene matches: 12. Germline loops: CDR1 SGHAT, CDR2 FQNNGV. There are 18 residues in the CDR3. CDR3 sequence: CASSSVTSGRRIFYEQYF. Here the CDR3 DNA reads TGTGCCAGCAGCTCTGTGACTAGCGGGAGGCGTATTTTCTACGAGCAGTACTTC.

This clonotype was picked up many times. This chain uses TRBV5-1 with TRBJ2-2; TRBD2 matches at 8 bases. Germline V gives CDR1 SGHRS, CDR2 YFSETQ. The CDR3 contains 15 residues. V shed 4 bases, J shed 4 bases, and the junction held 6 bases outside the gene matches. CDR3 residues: CASSRAGGATGELFF. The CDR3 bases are TGCGCCAGCAGCCGCGCCGGGGGGGCCACCGGGGAGCTGTTTTTT.

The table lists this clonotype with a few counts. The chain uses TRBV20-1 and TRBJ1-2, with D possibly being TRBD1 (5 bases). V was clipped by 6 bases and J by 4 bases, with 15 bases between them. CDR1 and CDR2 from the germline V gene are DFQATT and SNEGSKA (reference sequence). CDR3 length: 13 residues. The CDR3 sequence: CSADGTPGYGYTF. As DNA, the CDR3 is TGCAGTGCCGACGGGACCCCGGGCTATGGCTACACCTTC.

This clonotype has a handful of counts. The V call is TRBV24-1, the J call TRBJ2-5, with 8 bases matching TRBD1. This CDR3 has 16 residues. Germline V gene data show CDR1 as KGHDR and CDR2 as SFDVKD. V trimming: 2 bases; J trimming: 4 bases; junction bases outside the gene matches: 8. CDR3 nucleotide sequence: TGTGCCACCAGTGATTCCGGGACAGGAAAGGTAGAGACCCAGTACTTC. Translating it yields CATSDSGTGKVETQYF.

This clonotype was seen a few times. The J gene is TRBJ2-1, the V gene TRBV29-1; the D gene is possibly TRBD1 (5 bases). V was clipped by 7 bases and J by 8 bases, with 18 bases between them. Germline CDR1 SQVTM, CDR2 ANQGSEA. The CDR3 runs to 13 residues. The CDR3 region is CSATRAPVYEQFF. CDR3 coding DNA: TGCAGCGCCACCAGGGCCCCAGTATATGAGCAGTTCTTC.

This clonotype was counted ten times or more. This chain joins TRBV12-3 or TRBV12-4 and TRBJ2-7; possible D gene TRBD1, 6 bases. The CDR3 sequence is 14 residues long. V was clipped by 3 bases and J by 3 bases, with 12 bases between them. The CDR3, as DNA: TGTGCCAGCAGTTTGATAGGCAGGGGCTACGAGCAGTACTTC. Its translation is CASSLIGRGYEQYF.

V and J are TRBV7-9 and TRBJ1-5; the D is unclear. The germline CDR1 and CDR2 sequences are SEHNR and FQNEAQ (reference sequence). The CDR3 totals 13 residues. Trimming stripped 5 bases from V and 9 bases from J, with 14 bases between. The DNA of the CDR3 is TGTGCCAGCAGCCCACCGGGCCTCCGGCCCCAGCATTTT. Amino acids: CASSPPGLRPQHF.

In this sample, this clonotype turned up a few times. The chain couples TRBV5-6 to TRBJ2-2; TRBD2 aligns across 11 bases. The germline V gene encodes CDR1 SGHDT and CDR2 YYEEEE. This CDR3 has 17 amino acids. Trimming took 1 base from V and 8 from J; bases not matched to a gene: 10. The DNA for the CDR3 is TGTGCCAGCAGCTTGTTTCTGACTAGCGGGGTCCGGGGGGAGCTGTTTTTT. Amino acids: CASSLFLTSGVRGELFF. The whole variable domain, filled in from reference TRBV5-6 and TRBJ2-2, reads DAGVTQSPTHLIKTRGQQVTLRCSPKSGHDTVSWYQQALGQGPQFIFQYYEEEERQRGNFPDRFSGHQFPNYSSELNVNALLLGDSALYLCASSLFLTSGVRGELFFGEGSRLTVL.

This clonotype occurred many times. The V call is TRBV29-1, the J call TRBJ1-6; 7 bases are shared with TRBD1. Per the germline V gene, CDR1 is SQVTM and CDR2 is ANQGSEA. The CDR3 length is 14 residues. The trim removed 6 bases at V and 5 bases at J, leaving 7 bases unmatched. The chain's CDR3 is CSVKDRADNSPLHF. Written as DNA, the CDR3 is TGCAGCGTGAAAGACAGGGCCGATAATTCACCCCTCCACTTT.

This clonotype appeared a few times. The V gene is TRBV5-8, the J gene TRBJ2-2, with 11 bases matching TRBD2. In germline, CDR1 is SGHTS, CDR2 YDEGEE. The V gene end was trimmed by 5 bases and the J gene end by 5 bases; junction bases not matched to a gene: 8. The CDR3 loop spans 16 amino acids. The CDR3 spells CASRPPPSGRTGELFF. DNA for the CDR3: TGTGCCAGCAGACCTCCTCCTAGCGGGAGGACCGGGGAGCTGTTTTTT.

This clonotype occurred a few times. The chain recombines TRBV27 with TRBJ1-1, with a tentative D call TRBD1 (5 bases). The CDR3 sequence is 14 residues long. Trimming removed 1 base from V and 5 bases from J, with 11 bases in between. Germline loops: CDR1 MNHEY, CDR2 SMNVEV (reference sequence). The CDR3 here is CASSLFPRETEAFF. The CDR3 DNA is TGTGCCAGCAGTTTATTCCCCAGGGAAACTGAAGCTTTCTTT.

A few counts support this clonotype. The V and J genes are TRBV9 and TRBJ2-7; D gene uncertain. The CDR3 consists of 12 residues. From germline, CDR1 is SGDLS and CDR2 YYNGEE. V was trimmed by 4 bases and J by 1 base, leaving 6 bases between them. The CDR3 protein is CASSRRSYEQYV. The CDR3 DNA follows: TGTGCCAGCAGCAGGAGATCCTACGAGCAGTACGTC.

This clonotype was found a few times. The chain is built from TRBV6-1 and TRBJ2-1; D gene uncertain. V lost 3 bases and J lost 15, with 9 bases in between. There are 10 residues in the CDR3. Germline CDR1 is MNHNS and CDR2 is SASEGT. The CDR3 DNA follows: TGTGCCAGCAGTGACAAGCACCGGTTCTTC. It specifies CASSDKHRFF.

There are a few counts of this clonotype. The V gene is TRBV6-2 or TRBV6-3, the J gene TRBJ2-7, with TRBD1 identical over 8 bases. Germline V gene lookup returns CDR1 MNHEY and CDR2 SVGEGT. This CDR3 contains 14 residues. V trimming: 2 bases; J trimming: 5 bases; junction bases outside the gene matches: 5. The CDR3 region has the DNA TGTGCCAGCAGTTACCGACAGGGGTTCGACGAGCAGTACGTC. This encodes CASSYRQGFDEQYV.

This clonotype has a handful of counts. The CDR3 sequence is CAISDSVAGVGFF. DNA of the CDR3: TGTGCCATCAGTGACTCGGTAGCGGGAGTCGGGTTCTTC. The J gene is TRBJ2-1, the V gene TRBV10-3, with TRBD2 matching 9 bases. V lost 3 bases to trimming and J lost 15 bases; unmatched junction nucleotides: 9. The germline CDR1 and CDR2 sequences are ENHRY and SYGVKD. The CDR3 runs to 13 residues.

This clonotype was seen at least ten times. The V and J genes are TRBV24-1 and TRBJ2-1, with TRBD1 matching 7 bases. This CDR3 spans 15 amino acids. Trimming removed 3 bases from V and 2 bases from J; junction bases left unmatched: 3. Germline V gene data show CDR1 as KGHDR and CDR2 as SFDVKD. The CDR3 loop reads CATSDPGTAYNEQFF. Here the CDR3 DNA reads TGTGCCACCAGTGATCCCGGGACAGCCTACAATGAGCAGTTCTTC.

The CDR3 region has the DNA TGTGCCAGCAGTTTGGTAGGCTCCCACCTCAATTACGAGCAGTACTTC. Translating gives CASSLVGSHLNYEQYF. The rearrangement uses TRBV27 and TRBJ2-7; D gene ambiguous. The CDR3 contains 16 residues. The germline V and J ends were trimmed by 3 bases and 4 bases, with 19 bases remaining between them. Germline V gene sequence: CDR1 MNHEY, CDR2 SMNVEV (reference sequence).

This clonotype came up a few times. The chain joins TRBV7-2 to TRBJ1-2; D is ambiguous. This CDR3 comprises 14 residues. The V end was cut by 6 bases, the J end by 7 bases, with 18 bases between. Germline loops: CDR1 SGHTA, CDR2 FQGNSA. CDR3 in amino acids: CASRFFPGWTGYTF. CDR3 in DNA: TGTGCCAGCAGGTTCTTTCCAGGCTGGACTGGCTACACCTTC.